This T cell receptor beta chain was documented in a study of Ad26.COV2.S vaccination and SARS-CoV-2 variants listed by TCRdb under 2021. About the full investigation: Vaccine-arm donors came from COV1001, a multicentre, randomized, double-blind, placebo-controlled phase I-IIa trial of Ad26.COV2.S in healthy adults. Trial participants were randomized into five groups of five, in which low-dose or high-dose Ad26.COV2.S was given once or twice, or placebo was given on both occasions. The TCR-sequenced set comprised approximately 32 samples: approximately 19 Ad26.COV2.S vaccine recipients, 5 placebo recipients and 8 SARS-CoV-2 convalescent individuals. Blinding of investigators to trial group allocation was maintained during experiments and outcome assessment. TCRbeta repertoire sequencing was used to assess the specificity and breadth of SARS-CoV-2-reactive T cell receptors after Ad26.COV2.S vaccination. Dosing of Ad26.COV2.S was intramuscular, at either 5x10^10 or 1x10^11 viral particles, delivered as one shot or as two shots spaced 56 days apart.

The immunoSEQ Assay was used to sequence TCRbeta CDR3 regions. After extraction, genomic DNA underwent amplification by bias-controlled multiplex PCR, followed by high-throughput sequencing. As for the original processing: To quantify the absolute abundance of every unique TCRbeta CDR3 region, sequences were collapsed and filtered. T cell fraction was estimated by normalizing TCRbeta template counts to usable DNA, which was measured by amplifying reference genes present in all nucleated cells. Repertoire TCRs were annotated as SARS-CoV-2-specific by exact matching of V gene, CDR3 amino acid sequence and J gene to a known reactive TCR set. The reference SARS-CoV-2 TCR set came from MIRA and was filtered for enrichment in COVID-19-positive ImmuneCODE repertoires, removing public or cross-reactive TCRs. Based on the MIRA antigens, annotated TCRs were further analysed at the level of specific ORF or position within ORF. Breadth was defined as the number of annotated unique rearrangements divided by the total number of unique productive rearrangements, and depth was defined as the summed frequency of the annotated unique rearrangements. Group comparisons of TCR breadth used two-sided Wilcoxon rank-sum tests. Entries here come from immuneACCESS through TCRdb and include only in-frame sequences with V and J called. Some clones fail to appear in such tables; in the studies checked, an unresolved V gene covers under half of the shortfall, and the cause of the remainder is unknown. V, J and clone size are taken as reported in that table, and D and trimming were inferred from the DNA itself. The sample yields over 400,000 clones; 85% to 90% were counted once. Around 2.6% of the sample belongs to the ten largest clones.

V is cut back by 5 bases and J by 5 bases, with 5 bases in the junction unmatched. Counted from cysteine to phenylalanine, this CDR3 has 15 amino acids. Here the CDR3 DNA is all that survives: 45 bases in frame from base 1. In the germline V gene, CDR1 corresponds to MNHEY and CDR2 to SVGAGI. Interpreted using the paper, the treatment or condition label stands for: some 20 received Ad26.COV2.S at low or high dose, single or two shots; about 5 received placebo; per-sample allocation not given. Repertoires of vaccine and placebo recipients were sequenced from samples taken on day 63 after the first injection. In Cohort 1b, about 27 adults aged 18-55 years were enrolled at a single site in Boston, USA, between 29 July and 7 August 2020. Ad26.COV2.S was a replication-incompetent adenovirus type 26 vector that expressed a prefusion-stabilized SARS-CoV-2 spike protein derived from the original Wuhan strain.

Study-wide conclusions, independent of this receptor: Compared with placebo recipients, Ad26.COV2.S recipients showed higher spike-specific TCR breadth (P = 0.0014). The study was not powered to compare responses between vaccine doses or regimens. Substantial breadth of spike-specific CD8+ and CD4+ T cell responses was reported after vaccination. The authors noted that the TCR breadth and depth analyses may have underestimated total T cell responses. Comparable non-spike TCR breadth was observed between vaccine and placebo recipients, consistent with only spike being contained in the vaccine.

As concerns this clone: This clone's antigen is unknown. Base qualities were left out, and no much larger clone turns up one base away.

This receptor was identified in a person between 18 and 60 years old who received the Ad26.COV2.S COVID-19 vaccine or a placebo. The rearrangement joined TRBV6-5 to TRBJ2-2; 10 bases in between match TRBD1. The sequencing here drew on peripheral blood, taken in a trial of Ad26.COV2.S vaccine versus placebo. The CDR3: CASSHGQGVTGELFF. In nucleotides, the sequence is TGTGCCAGCAGTCACGGACAGGGGGTAACCGGGGAGCTGTTTTTT.